This T cell receptor beta chain is from a study of T cells in Graves' hyperthyroidism and ophthalmopathy. V was pared by 3 bases and J by 4 bases, with 6 bases of the junction left unmatched. In germline, CDR1 is LNHDA, CDR2 SQIVND (reference sequence). CDR3 length: 17 residues. TCR beta CDR3 sequences were amplified from RNA transcripts. When the TCR CDR3 underwent first-round RT-PCR, the HTBI primer set was used. TCRdb re-derived calls from the multiplex PCR reads in MiXCR, one entry per CDR3 protein. The sample lists 450,000 to 600,000 distinct CDR3 sequences, 11% to 15% occurring once. This sequence was found in a middle-aged woman with Graves' hyperthyroidism. The chain employs TRBV19 and TRBJ2-6; 10 bases line up with TRBD1. Sequencing was performed on blood. In DNA, the CDR3 is TGTGCCAGTAGTATGGGACAGGGGATAAAGGGGGCCAACGTCCTGACTTTC. This encodes CASSMGQGIKGANVLTF.